The rows below give T cell receptor beta chains drawn from one sample of a study of blood T cell repertoires in COVID-19. TCRdb keeps only in-frame clones here, not all; method: immunoSEQ multiplex PCR. The table lists roughly 55,000 clones, around 90% of them singletons, with 6% to 7% in the top ten. Sequencing was performed on peripheral blood. These receptors were obtained from a man in his fifties or sixties with active COVID-19. Both conserved end residues are trimmed from each CDR3. Only some rows state a clone size, as once, few, many or a class for expanded clones.

J gene | clone size | V gene | CDR3 protein
TRBJ1-5 | - | TRBV4-1 | ASSSGFAGTGRADGQPQH
TRBJ2-7 | - | TRBV7-6 | ASSLGGPYEQY
TRBJ1-2 | - | TRBV27 | ASSLSGVVGYT
TRBJ1-5 | - | TRBV3-1/TRBV3-2 | ASSQVGSNQPQH
TRBJ2-7 | - | TRBV2 | ASSDELATLSEQY
TRBJ2-3 | - | TRBV5-1 | ASSLGSTSGGTDTQY
TRBJ1-6 | - | TRBV6-6 | ASSRTGVSSPLH
TRBJ2-5 | - | TRBV7-2 | ASSLERTEETQY
TRBJ1-4 | - | TRBV5-1 | ASSLAGTAEEKLF
TRBJ1-2 | once | TRBV12-3/TRBV12-4 | ASSSSRGLGYT
TRBJ2-2 | - | TRBV9 | ASSFGTVNTGELF
TRBJ2-3 | once | TRBV6-2/TRBV6-3 | ASSAISGRDEDTQY
TRBJ2-3 | once | TRBV9 | ASSASGGAADTQY
TRBJ2-7 | - | TRBV5-1 | ASSPRGGAYEQY
TRBJ1-1 | - | TRBV6-5 | ASSYRQGIEAF
TRBJ2-7 | - | TRBV9 | ASSGTDSYEQY
TRBJ1-1 | - | TRBV11-3 | ASSRGADSNTEAF
TRBJ2-7 | - | TRBV9 | ASSYGTGEAYEQY
TRBJ2-3 | once | TRBV2 | ASERGGDADTQY
TRBJ2-1 | - | TRBV7-8 | ASSLVPSGGLYNEQF
TRBJ2-7 | - | TRBV5-1 | ASTPGTGTYEQY
TRBJ2-2 | - | TRBV7-7 | ASSPGGWSGELF